This record covers a single TCR beta chain. This specimen comes from a study of blood T cell repertoires in COVID-19. Looking at the study overall: The origin of the acute and convalescent COVID-19 samples was the United States, Italy and Spain. The analysed material was cDNA or gDNA that came from T cells, B-cell-depleted T cells, or PBMCs.

V shed 0 bases and J 5 bases; nucleotides not matched to a gene: 8. The germline V gene encodes CDR1 LGHNA and CDR2 YNFKEQ. The CDR3 loop spans 17 amino acids. Authors' methods: Researchers report that nucleated cell counts were estimated from reference gene primer amplification. The method was immunoSEQ multiplex PCR; TCRdb's version includes in-frame clones alone and lacks a portion of them. V, J and clone size reflect that table, while D and trimming were determined from the DNA. The sample holds 20,000 to 25,000 clones, about nine tenths seen once. This TCR was sampled from a woman in her 70s with active COVID-19. Sample: peripheral blood. The rearrangement uses TRBV4-2 and TRBJ2-1; TRBD2 matches 9 bases. The CDR3 DNA reads TGTGCCAGCAGCCAAGACCCCACCAGCGGGAGGCACAATGAGCAGTTCTTC. Translating it yields CASSQDPTSGRHNEQFF.